The rows below give T cell receptor beta chains drawn from one sample of a study of control samples from healthy donors and cancer patients. Measured with immunoSEQ multiplex PCR; TCRdb has only the in-frame clones, and not every one. The data hold 100,000 or so clones, with about 83% observed a single time. The sequenced sample consisted of blood. The receptors here all came from a woman between 45 and 65 years old in good health. CDR3s include the opening cysteine and the closing phenylalanine or tryptophan. D genes are given only for firm matches. Some rows have no size entry. The others give once, few or many, or a class for an expanded clone.

TRBV4-3	NA	TRBD1	TRBJ1-4	TGCGCCAGCAGCCCCAAGTTCAGGGGGCTGGATGAAAAACTGTTTTTT	CASSPKFRGLDEKLFF
TRBV7-8	NA	NA	TRBJ1-1	TGTGCCAGCACCGTCCTACAGGGTTCCACTGAAGCTTTCTTT	CASTVLQGSTEAFF
TRBV7-2	few	NA	TRBJ2-5	TGTGCCAGCAGCTTGCAACAAGAGACCCAGTACTTC	CASSLQQETQYF
TRBV7-2	NA	NA	TRBJ2-7	TGTGCCAGCAGCTTAGATGGGGGGAACTCCTACGAGCAGTACTTC	CASSLDGGNSYEQYF
TRBV2	NA	TRBD1	TRBJ2-5	TGTGCCAGCAGTGAAGGGACAGGATGGTACCAAGAGACCCAGTACTTC	CASSEGTGWYQETQYF
TRBV13	NA	NA	TRBJ2-3	TGTGCCAGCAGCTCAACTACAGGGGGGGCCTTTAGAGATACGCAGTATTTT	CASSSTTGGAFRDTQYF
TRBV11-3	NA	NA	TRBJ1-3	TGTGCCAGCAGCTCCCTAGGGGGGCCGGGAAACACCATATATTTT	CASSSLGGPGNTIYF
TRBV28	few	TRBD1	TRBJ1-2	TGTGCCAGCAGCCAGGGACAGAAATATGGCTACACCTTC	CASSQGQKYGYTF
TRBV2	NA	TRBD1	TRBJ2-2	TGTGCCAGCAGTAGACAGGGGGCGAACACCGGGGAGCTGTTTTTT	CASSRQGANTGELFF
TRBV7-9	NA	NA	TRBJ2-7	TGTGCCAGCAGCCAAACCTCCTACGAGCAGTACTTC	CASSQTSYEQYF
TRBV7-9	NA	NA	TRBJ2-1	TGTGCCAGCAGCGCTGACAGCTACAATGAGCAGTTCTTC	CASSADSYNEQFF
TRBV6-5	NA	NA	TRBJ2-7	TGTGCCAGCAGTTCGATAGGTACCCCATCCTCCTACGAGCAGTACTTC	CASSSIGTPSSYEQYF
TRBV2	NA	NA	TRBJ1-5	TGTGCCAGCAAAACCGGGACGAGTGGCAATCAGCCCCAGCATTTT	CASKTGTSGNQPQHF
TRBV24-1	once	NA	TRBJ2-7	TGTGCCACTGGCCCGACAGGCTCCTACGAGCAGTACTTC	CATGPTGSYEQYF
TRBV4-2	NA	NA	TRBJ2-2	TGTGCCAGCAGCCAGCTCAACACCGGGGAGCTGTTTTTT	CASSQLNTGELFF
TRBV24-1	NA	TRBD2	TRBJ2-3	TGTGCCACCAGTGATTTAAAGGCCGCGGGGGGGGATACGCAGTATTTT	CATSDLKAAGGDTQYF
TRBV4-1	NA	NA	TRBJ2-7	TGCGCCAGCAGCCAAGGAGGGAGACCCTACGAGCAGTACTTC	CASSQGGRPYEQYF
TRBV7-2	NA	NA	TRBJ1-6	TGTGCCAGCAGCTTACTTCCGCTGAGCTCCTATAATTCACCCCTCCACTTT	CASSLLPLSSYNSPLHF
TRBV12-3/TRBV12-4	NA	NA	TRBJ2-6	TGTGCCACCAGTTCCTCTGGGGCCAACGTCCTGACTTTC	CATSSSGANVLTF
TRBV7-9	NA	TRBD1	TRBJ1-2	TGTGCCAGCAGCTCGGACAGGGAGCAAGGCTACACCTTC	CASSSDREQGYTF
TRBV7-6	NA	NA	TRBJ2-7	TGTGCCAGCAGCTTAGAGGTCAGCTCCTACGAGCAGTACTTC	CASSLEVSSYEQYF
TRBV5-6	NA	TRBD2	TRBJ2-3	TGTGCCAGCAGCCTAGCGGGAGGGAGCACAGATACGCAGTATTTT	CASSLAGGSTDTQYF
TRBV30	NA	TRBD1	TRBJ1-4	TGTGCCTGGGACCCGACAGGGAGGTCTGAAAAACTGTTTTTT	CAWDPTGRSEKLFF
TRBV5-4	NA	NA	TRBJ2-3	TGTGCCAGCAGCTTGGATCAGGGGAGAGGAGATACGCAGTATTTT	CASSLDQGRGDTQYF
TRBV4-3	NA	TRBD2	TRBJ2-1	TGCGCCAGCAGCCACGAAACTAGGGGACTATACAATGAGCAGTTCTTC	CASSHETRGLYNEQFF